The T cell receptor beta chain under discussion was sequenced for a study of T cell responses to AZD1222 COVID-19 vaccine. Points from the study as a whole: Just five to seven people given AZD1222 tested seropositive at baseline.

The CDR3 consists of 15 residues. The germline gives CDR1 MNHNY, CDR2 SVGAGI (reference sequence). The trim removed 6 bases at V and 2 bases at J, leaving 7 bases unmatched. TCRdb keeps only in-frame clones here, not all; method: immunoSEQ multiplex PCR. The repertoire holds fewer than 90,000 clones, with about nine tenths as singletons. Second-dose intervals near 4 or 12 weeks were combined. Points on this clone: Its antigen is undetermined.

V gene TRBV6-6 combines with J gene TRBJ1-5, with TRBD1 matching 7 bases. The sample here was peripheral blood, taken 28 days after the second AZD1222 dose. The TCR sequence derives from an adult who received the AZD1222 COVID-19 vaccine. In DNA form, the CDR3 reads TGTGCCAGCAGATACCCGGGGACAGGCAATCAGCCCCAGCATTTT. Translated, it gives CASRYPGTGNQPQHF.